The rows below give T cell receptor beta chains drawn from one sample of a study of shared clonotypes between healthy human individuals. TCRdb's copy holds only in-frame clones and misses some; the assay was immunoSEQ multiplex PCR. This sample has roughly 2,300,000 clones, with 85% to 95% found just once. Sequencing was done on a sample of naive CD4+ T cells from PBMCs. These receptors all stem from a man aged 18 to 29 in good health. Some clones in this sample may be carry-over from other donors' samples. Each CDR3 is given with its conserved first and last residue. The D gene is left open where the match is weak. For some rows the clone size is stated as once, few or many, or as a class when expanded; others skip it.

clone_size: .
d_call: .
j_call: TRBJ1-2
v_call: TRBV25-1
cdr3_aa: CASSESGKPGGYTF
cdr3_nt: TGTGCCAGCAGTGAATCGGGAAAGCCCGGGGGCTACACCTTC

clone_size: once
d_call: .
j_call: TRBJ1-5
v_call: TRBV5-6
cdr3_aa: CASSRGRLNQPQHF
cdr3_nt: TGTGCCAGCAGCCGGGGACGGCTCAATCAGCCCCAGCATTTT

clone_size: .
d_call: .
j_call: TRBJ2-5
v_call: TRBV18
cdr3_aa: CASSPGQIQETQYF
cdr3_nt: TGTGCCAGCTCACCCGGACAGATCCAAGAGACCCAGTACTTC

clone_size: .
d_call: .
j_call: TRBJ2-7
v_call: TRBV10-3
cdr3_aa: CAIGIQGFAYEQYF
cdr3_nt: TGTGCCATCGGGATACAGGGATTCGCCTACGAGCAGTACTTC

clone_size: .
d_call: .
j_call: TRBJ2-2
v_call: TRBV2
cdr3_aa: CASSVKTLGLSGELFF
cdr3_nt: TGTGCCAGCAGTGTTAAAACGCTAGGGTTATCGGGGGAGCTGTTTTTT

clone_size: .
d_call: .
j_call: TRBJ2-7
v_call: TRBV7-2
cdr3_aa: CASSPRGAYEQYF
cdr3_nt: TGTGCCAGCAGCCCCAGGGGAGCCTACGAGCAGTACTTC

clone_size: .
d_call: TRBD2
j_call: TRBJ2-1
v_call: TRBV19
cdr3_aa: CASSLRSGRVYNEQFF
cdr3_nt: TGTGCCAGTAGTCTTCGAAGCGGGAGGGTCTACAATGAGCAGTTCTTC

clone_size: once
d_call: .
j_call: TRBJ2-3
v_call: TRBV6-1
cdr3_aa: CASGEDKYTDTQYF
cdr3_nt: TGTGCCAGCGGGGAGGACAAGTACACAGATACGCAGTATTTT

clone_size: .
d_call: .
j_call: TRBJ1-2
v_call: TRBV19
cdr3_aa: CASSRRESNYGYTF
cdr3_nt: TGTGCCAGTAGTAGAAGGGAATCTAACTATGGCTACACCTTC

clone_size: .
d_call: .
j_call: TRBJ2-4
v_call: TRBV27
cdr3_aa: CASSPEWVAKNIQYF
cdr3_nt: TGTGCCAGCAGCCCCGAGTGGGTAGCCAAAAACATTCAGTACTTC

clone_size: .
d_call: .
j_call: TRBJ2-3
v_call: TRBV9
cdr3_aa: CASSVEAIPQYF
cdr3_nt: TGTGCCAGCAGCGTAGAGGCTATCCCCCAGTATTTT

clone_size: .
d_call: TRBD1
j_call: TRBJ2-7
v_call: TRBV11-1
cdr3_aa: CASSLNSGQSSYEQYF
cdr3_nt: TGTGCCAGCAGCTTAAATTCGGGACAGAGCTCCTACGAGCAGTACTTC

clone_size: .
d_call: TRBD1
j_call: TRBJ2-1
v_call: TRBV6-6
cdr3_aa: CASSSLSTGAEQFF
cdr3_nt: TGTGCCAGCAGTTCCTTATCGACAGGGGCTGAGCAGTTCTTC

clone_size: .
d_call: TRBD1
j_call: TRBJ2-3
v_call: TRBV6-1
cdr3_aa: CATGRGQSPDTQYF
cdr3_nt: TGTGCCACCGGCCGGGGACAGAGCCCAGATACGCAGTATTTT

clone_size: once
d_call: .
j_call: TRBJ2-7
v_call: TRBV18
cdr3_aa: CASSRRGESYEQYF
cdr3_nt: TGTGCCAGCTCACGAAGGGGGGAGTCCTACGAGCAGTACTTC

clone_size: .
d_call: .
j_call: TRBJ2-7
v_call: TRBV5-1
cdr3_aa: CASSLARDEQYF
cdr3_nt: TGCGCCAGCAGCTTGGCCCGGGATGAGCAGTACTTC

clone_size: .
d_call: TRBD1
j_call: TRBJ1-5
v_call: TRBV9
cdr3_aa: CASRHTGTGGNQPQHF
cdr3_nt: TGTGCCAGCAGACATACCGGGACAGGGGGAAATCAGCCCCAGCATTTT

clone_size: .
d_call: .
j_call: TRBJ2-2
v_call: TRBV5-1
cdr3_aa: CASSLQNTGELFF
cdr3_nt: TGCGCCAGCAGCCTGCAGAACACCGGGGAGCTGTTTTTT

clone_size: .
d_call: TRBD1
j_call: TRBJ1-2
v_call: TRBV12-5
cdr3_aa: CASGLTGANYGYTF
cdr3_nt: TGTGCTAGTGGTTTAACAGGGGCGAACTATGGCTACACCTTC

clone_size: .
d_call: TRBD1
j_call: TRBJ1-2
v_call: TRBV14
cdr3_aa: CASSQDLRTGWNYGYTF
cdr3_nt: TGTGCCAGCAGCCAAGATCTCCGGACAGGGTGGAACTATGGCTACACCTTC

clone_size: .
d_call: .
j_call: TRBJ1-3
v_call: TRBV14
cdr3_aa: CASSQERIGNTIYF
cdr3_nt: TGTGCCAGCAGCCAAGAGAGGATCGGAAACACCATATATTTT

clone_size: .
d_call: TRBD1
j_call: TRBJ1-4
v_call: TRBV7-8
cdr3_aa: CASRDRGKSNEKLFF
cdr3_nt: TGTGCCAGCAGGGACAGGGGCAAATCAAATGAAAAACTGTTTTTT

clone_size: .
d_call: TRBD1
j_call: TRBJ1-1
v_call: TRBV9
cdr3_aa: CASSARTGEDTEAFF
cdr3_nt: TGTGCCAGCAGCGCAAGGACAGGTGAGGACACTGAAGCTTTCTTT

clone_size: .
d_call: TRBD2
j_call: TRBJ2-7
v_call: TRBV18
cdr3_aa: CASSRTREGREQYF
cdr3_nt: TGTGCCAGCTCACGTACGCGGGAGGGCCGCGAGCAGTACTTC

clone_size: .
d_call: .
j_call: TRBJ2-6
v_call: TRBV10-3
cdr3_aa: CAISDRTGANVLTF
cdr3_nt: TGTGCCATCAGTGACCGGACTGGGGCCAACGTCCTGACTTTC

clone_size: once
d_call: TRBD1
j_call: TRBJ2-3
v_call: TRBV18
cdr3_aa: CASSLSGGDTQYF
cdr3_nt: TGTGCCAGCTCACTTTCAGGGGGAGATACGCAGTATTTT

clone_size: .
d_call: .
j_call: TRBJ2-7
v_call: TRBV9
cdr3_aa: CASSPTTGYHEQYF
cdr3_nt: TGTGCCAGCAGCCCTACAACAGGGTACCACGAGCAGTACTTC

clone_size: .
d_call: TRBD1
j_call: TRBJ1-2
v_call: TRBV28
cdr3_aa: CASSLRPNRGGYTF
cdr3_nt: TGTGCCAGCAGTCTCAGGCCCAACAGGGGAGGCTACACCTTC

clone_size: .
d_call: .
j_call: TRBJ2-3
v_call: TRBV2
cdr3_aa: CASSLDSSTDTQYF
cdr3_nt: TGTGCCAGCAGTTTGGACTCAAGCACAGATACGCAGTATTTT

clone_size: .
d_call: TRBD1
j_call: TRBJ1-2
v_call: TRBV5-6
cdr3_aa: CASSLRGHGNYGYTF
cdr3_nt: TGTGCCAGCAGCTTGAGGGGGCATGGTAACTATGGCTACACCTTC

clone_size: .
d_call: TRBD1
j_call: TRBJ1-2
v_call: TRBV10-1
cdr3_aa: CASRDRTLRLHF
cdr3_nt: TGCGCCAGCAGGGACAGGACCCTTAGGCTTCACTTC

clone_size: .
d_call: .
j_call: TRBJ2-7
v_call: TRBV6-1
cdr3_aa: CASSGGGSSYEQYF
cdr3_nt: TGTGCCAGCAGTGGAGGGGGTAGCTCCTACGAGCAGTACTTC

clone_size: .
d_call: .
j_call: TRBJ2-1
v_call: TRBV11-1
cdr3_aa: CASSRDIPHNEQFF
cdr3_nt: TGTGCCAGCAGCCGGGACATTCCCCACAATGAGCAGTTCTTC

clone_size: .
d_call: .
j_call: TRBJ2-7
v_call: TRBV7-8
cdr3_aa: CASSSAREQYF
cdr3_nt: TGTGCCAGCAGCTCGGCGCGGGAGCAGTACTTC

clone_size: .
d_call: TRBD2
j_call: TRBJ2-1
v_call: TRBV7-9
cdr3_aa: CASSLGSSGVGEQFF
cdr3_nt: TGTGCCAGCAGCCTCGGTTCTAGCGGAGTGGGGGAGCAGTTCTTC

clone_size: .
d_call: .
j_call: TRBJ1-6
v_call: TRBV30
cdr3_aa: CAWSVKARFYNSPLHF
cdr3_nt: TGTGCCTGGAGTGTAAAGGCGAGATTCTATAATTCACCCCTCCACTTT

clone_size: .
d_call: .
j_call: TRBJ2-5
v_call: TRBV21-1
cdr3_aa: CASNHSLQETQYF
cdr3_nt: TGTGCCAGCAATCACAGTCTCCAAGAGACCCAGTACTTC

clone_size: .
d_call: TRBD1
j_call: TRBJ1-4
v_call: TRBV10-3
cdr3_aa: CAISPYGQGGEKLFF
cdr3_nt: TGTGCCATCAGTCCATATGGTCAGGGGGGTGAAAAACTGTTTTTT

clone_size: .
d_call: TRBD1
j_call: TRBJ2-7
v_call: TRBV5-6
cdr3_aa: CASSYNRGEQYF
cdr3_nt: TGTGCCAGCAGCTATAACAGGGGCGAGCAGTACTTC

clone_size: .
d_call: .
j_call: TRBJ2-7
v_call: TRBV28
cdr3_aa: CASSFPSGANEQYF
cdr3_nt: TGTGCCAGCAGTTTCCCCTCGGGGGCCAACGAGCAGTACTTC

clone_size: .
d_call: .
j_call: TRBJ2-7
v_call: TRBV6-1
cdr3_aa: CASSVMDIPGDEQYF
cdr3_nt: TGTGCCAGCAGTGTAATGGACATCCCCGGGGACGAGCAGTACTTC

clone_size: .
d_call: TRBD1
j_call: TRBJ1-6
v_call: TRBV27
cdr3_aa: CASSLGRDRVNSPLHF
cdr3_nt: TGTGCCAGCAGTCTGGGCCGGGACAGGGTTAATTCACCCCTCCACTTT

clone_size: .
d_call: TRBD1
j_call: TRBJ1-4
v_call: TRBV28
cdr3_aa: CASSQTRTGGVAKLFF
cdr3_nt: TGTGCCAGCAGTCAAACCCGGACAGGGGGTGTTGCAAAACTGTTTTTT

clone_size: .
d_call: .
j_call: TRBJ1-2
v_call: TRBV5-1
cdr3_aa: CASSQGSAAYGYTF
cdr3_nt: TGCGCCAGCAGCCAAGGGAGCGCGGCTTATGGCTACACCTTC

clone_size: .
d_call: .
j_call: TRBJ2-1
v_call: TRBV19
cdr3_aa: CASSRGYPSYNEQFF
cdr3_nt: TGTGCCAGTAGTAGGGGGTACCCCTCCTACAATGAGCAGTTCTTC

clone_size: .
d_call: .
j_call: TRBJ2-7
v_call: TRBV11-3
cdr3_aa: CASSPGRGVGYEQYF
cdr3_nt: TGTGCCAGCAGCCCCGGCAGGGGTGTGGGCTACGAGCAGTACTTC

clone_size: .
d_call: .
j_call: TRBJ1-2
v_call: TRBV6-1
cdr3_aa: CASSAQGFYGYTF
cdr3_nt: TGTGCCAGCAGTGCTCAGGGGTTTTATGGCTACACCTTC

clone_size: .
d_call: .
j_call: TRBJ2-1
v_call: TRBV30
cdr3_aa: CAWGLSWNEQFF
cdr3_nt: TGTGCCTGGGGACTCTCGTGGAATGAGCAGTTCTTC

clone_size: .
d_call: .
j_call: TRBJ1-1
v_call: TRBV5-1
cdr3_aa: CASRGGADTEAFF
cdr3_nt: TGCGCCAGCAGGGGGGGGGCCGACACTGAAGCTTTCTTT

clone_size: .
d_call: .
j_call: TRBJ1-1
v_call: TRBV7-9
cdr3_aa: CASSPRQGANTEAFF
cdr3_nt: TGTGCCAGCAGCCCCCGACAAGGAGCAAACACTGAAGCTTTCTTT

clone_size: .
d_call: .
j_call: TRBJ1-1
v_call: TRBV10-3
cdr3_aa: CAISPLPTENTEAFF
cdr3_nt: TGTGCCATCAGTCCTCTACCGACTGAGAACACTGAAGCTTTCTTT

clone_size: .
d_call: .
j_call: TRBJ1-3
v_call: TRBV28
cdr3_aa: CASSYILAGNTIYF
cdr3_nt: TGTGCCAGCAGTTATATCCTTGCCGGAAACACCATATATTTT

clone_size: .
d_call: .
j_call: TRBJ1-5
v_call: TRBV28
cdr3_aa: CASSIVRGYQPQHF
cdr3_nt: TGTGCCAGCAGTATAGTTAGGGGGTATCAGCCCCAGCATTTT

clone_size: once
d_call: TRBD2
j_call: TRBJ2-7
v_call: TRBV6-1
cdr3_aa: CASSTGTRSFEQYF
cdr3_nt: TGTGCCAGCAGCACCGGGACTAGAAGTTTCGAGCAGTACTTC

clone_size: .
d_call: TRBD1
j_call: TRBJ1-4
v_call: TRBV18
cdr3_aa: CASSPRDRDLNEKLFF
cdr3_nt: TGTGCCAGCTCACCACGGGACAGGGACCTTAATGAAAAACTGTTTTTT

clone_size: .
d_call: .
j_call: TRBJ1-2
v_call: TRBV25-1
cdr3_aa: CARGDQARDYGYTF
cdr3_nt: TGTGCCAGAGGGGACCAGGCTCGGGACTATGGCTACACCTTC

clone_size: .
d_call: TRBD1
j_call: TRBJ2-1
v_call: TRBV6-5
cdr3_aa: CATTRDRGNNEQFF
cdr3_nt: TGTGCCACCACCCGGGACAGGGGAAACAATGAGCAGTTCTTC

clone_size: .
d_call: .
j_call: TRBJ1-2
v_call: TRBV19
cdr3_aa: CASSMGQGSYGYTF
cdr3_nt: TGTGCCAGTAGTATGGGGCAGGGGAGCTATGGCTACACCTTC

clone_size: .
d_call: .
j_call: TRBJ2-7
v_call: TRBV10-3
cdr3_aa: CATIPPIYEQYF
cdr3_nt: TGTGCCACGATCCCTCCGATCTACGAGCAGTACTTC

clone_size: .
d_call: TRBD2
j_call: TRBJ2-3
v_call: TRBV6-1
cdr3_aa: CASSEGTGGTTDTQYF
cdr3_nt: TGTGCCAGCAGTGAAGGTACGGGAGGTACCACAGATACGCAGTATTTT